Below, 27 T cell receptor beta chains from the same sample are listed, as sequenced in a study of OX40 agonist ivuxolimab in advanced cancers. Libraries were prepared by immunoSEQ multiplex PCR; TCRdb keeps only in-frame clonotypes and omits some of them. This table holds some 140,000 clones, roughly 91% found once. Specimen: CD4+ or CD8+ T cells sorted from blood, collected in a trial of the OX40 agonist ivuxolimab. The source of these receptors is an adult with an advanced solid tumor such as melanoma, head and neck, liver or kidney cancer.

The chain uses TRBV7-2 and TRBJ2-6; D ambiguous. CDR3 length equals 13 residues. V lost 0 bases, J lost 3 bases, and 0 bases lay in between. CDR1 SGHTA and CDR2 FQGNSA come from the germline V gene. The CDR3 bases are TGTGCCAGCAGCTTAGCTGGGGCCAACGTCCTGACTTTC. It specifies CASSLAGANVLTF.

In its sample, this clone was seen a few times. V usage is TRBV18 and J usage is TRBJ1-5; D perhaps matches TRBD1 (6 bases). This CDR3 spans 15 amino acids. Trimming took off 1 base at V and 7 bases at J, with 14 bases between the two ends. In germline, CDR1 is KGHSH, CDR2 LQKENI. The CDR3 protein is CASSPQGEGGQPQHF. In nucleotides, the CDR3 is TGTGCCAGCTCACCACAGGGGGAAGGAGGACAGCCCCAGCATTTT. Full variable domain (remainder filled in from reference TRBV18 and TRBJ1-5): NAGVMQNPRHLVRRRGQEARLRCSPMKGHSHVYWYRQLPEEGLKFMVYLQKENIIDESGMPKERFSAEFPKEGPSILRIQQVVRGDSAAYFCASSPQGEGGQPQHFGDGTRLSIL.

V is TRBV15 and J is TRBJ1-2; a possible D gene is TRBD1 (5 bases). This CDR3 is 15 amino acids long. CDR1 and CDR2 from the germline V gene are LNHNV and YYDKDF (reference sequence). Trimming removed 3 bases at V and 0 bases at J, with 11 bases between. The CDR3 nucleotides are TGTGCCACCAGCAGGGCAGGGAGTTCTAACTATGGCTACACCTTC. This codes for CATSRAGSSNYGYTF.

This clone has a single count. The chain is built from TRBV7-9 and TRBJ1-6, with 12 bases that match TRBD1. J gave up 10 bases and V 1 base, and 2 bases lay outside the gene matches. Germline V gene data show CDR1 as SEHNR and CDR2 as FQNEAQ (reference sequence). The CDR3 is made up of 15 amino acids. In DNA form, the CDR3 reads TGTGCCAGCAGCTTAGAAGGGACAGGGGGCTCACCCCTCCACTTT. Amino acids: CASSLEGTGGSPLHF.

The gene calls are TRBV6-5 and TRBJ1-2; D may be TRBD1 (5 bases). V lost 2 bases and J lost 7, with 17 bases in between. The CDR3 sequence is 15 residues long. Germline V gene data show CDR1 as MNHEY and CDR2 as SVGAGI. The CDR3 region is CASSYEQEAVGGYTF. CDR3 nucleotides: TGTGCCAGCAGTTACGAACAGGAGGCGGTTGGTGGCTACACCTTC.

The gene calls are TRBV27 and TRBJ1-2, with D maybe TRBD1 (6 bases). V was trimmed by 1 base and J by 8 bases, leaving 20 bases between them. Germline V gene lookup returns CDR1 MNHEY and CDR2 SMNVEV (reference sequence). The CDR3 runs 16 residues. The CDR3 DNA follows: TGTGCCAGCAGTTTATGGGCGGGGGGGGGCGCGGAAGGCTACACCTTC. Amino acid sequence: CASSLWAGGGAEGYTF.

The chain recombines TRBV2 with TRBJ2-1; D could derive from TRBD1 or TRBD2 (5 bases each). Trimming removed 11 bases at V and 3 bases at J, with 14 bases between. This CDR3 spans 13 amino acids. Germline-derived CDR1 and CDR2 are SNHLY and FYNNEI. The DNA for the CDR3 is TGTGCCGGCAACCGGGACCACTACAATGAGCAGTTCTTC. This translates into CAGNRDHYNEQFF.

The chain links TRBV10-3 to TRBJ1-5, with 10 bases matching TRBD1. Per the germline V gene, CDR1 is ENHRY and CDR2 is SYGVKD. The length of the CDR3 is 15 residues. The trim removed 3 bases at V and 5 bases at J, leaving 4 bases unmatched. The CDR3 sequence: CAISDRDRGHQPQHF. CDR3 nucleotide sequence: TGTGCCATCAGTGACCGGGACAGGGGTCATCAGCCCCAGCATTTT.

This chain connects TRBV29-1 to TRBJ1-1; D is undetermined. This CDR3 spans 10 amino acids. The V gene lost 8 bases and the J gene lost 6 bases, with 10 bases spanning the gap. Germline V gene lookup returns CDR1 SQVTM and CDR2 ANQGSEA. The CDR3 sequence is CSPAEAEAFF. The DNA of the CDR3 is TGCAGCCCCGCCGAGGCTGAAGCTTTCTTT.

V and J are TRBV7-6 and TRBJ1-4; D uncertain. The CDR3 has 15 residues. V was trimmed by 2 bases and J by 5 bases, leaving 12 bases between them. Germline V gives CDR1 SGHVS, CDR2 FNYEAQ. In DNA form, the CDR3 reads TGTGCCAGCAGCTTATCGGCGGCGGTGAATGAAAAACTGTTTTTT. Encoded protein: CASSLSAAVNEKLFF.

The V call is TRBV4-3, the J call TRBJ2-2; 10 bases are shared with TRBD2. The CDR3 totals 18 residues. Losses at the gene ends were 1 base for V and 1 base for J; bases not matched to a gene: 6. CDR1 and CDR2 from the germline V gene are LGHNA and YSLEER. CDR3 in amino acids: CASSQGGRTSGNTGELFF. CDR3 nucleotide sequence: TGCGCCAGCAGCCAAGGCGGGCGGACTAGCGGGAACACCGGGGAGCTGTTTTTT.

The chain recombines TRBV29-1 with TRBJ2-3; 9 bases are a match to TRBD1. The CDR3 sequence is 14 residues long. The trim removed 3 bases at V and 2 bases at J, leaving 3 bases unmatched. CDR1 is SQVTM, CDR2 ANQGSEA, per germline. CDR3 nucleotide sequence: TGCAGCGTTGAGGGACAGGGTTTCACAGATACGCAGTATTTT. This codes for CSVEGQGFTDTQYF.

CDR3 protein: CASSFGAYQETQYF. The CDR3 DNA sequence: TGCGCCAGCAGCTTTGGGGCCTACCAAGAGACCCAGTACTTC. The chain combines TRBV5-1 with TRBJ2-5, with D perhaps TRBD1 (5 bases). This CDR3 spans 14 amino acids. The V end was cut by 2 bases, the J end by 0 bases, with 8 bases between. From germline, CDR1 is SGHRS and CDR2 YFSETQ.

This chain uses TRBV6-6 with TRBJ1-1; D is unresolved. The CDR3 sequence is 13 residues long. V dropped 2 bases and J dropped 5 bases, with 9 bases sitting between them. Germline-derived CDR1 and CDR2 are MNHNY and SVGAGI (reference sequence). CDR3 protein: CASSYGMGTEAFF. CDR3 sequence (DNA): TGTGCCAGCAGTTACGGCATGGGTACTGAAGCTTTCTTT.

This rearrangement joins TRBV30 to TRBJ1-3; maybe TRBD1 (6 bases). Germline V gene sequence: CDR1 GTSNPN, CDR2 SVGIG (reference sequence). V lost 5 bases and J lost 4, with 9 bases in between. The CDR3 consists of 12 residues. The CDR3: CAWVTGGNTIYF. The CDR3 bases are TGTGCCTGGGTCACAGGGGGAAACACCATATATTTT.

CDR3 in DNA: TGTGCCAGCAGCGTAGGGGCGGGACAGTACCCCCTCGAGCAGTACTTC. The encoded protein is CASSVGAGQYPLEQYF. The chain is built from TRBV9 and TRBJ2-5; maybe TRBD1 (7 bases). The J call is doubtful: the DNA matches TRBJ2-7 better. The length of the CDR3 is 16 residues. Germline V gene sequence: CDR1 SGDLS, CDR2 YYNGEE.

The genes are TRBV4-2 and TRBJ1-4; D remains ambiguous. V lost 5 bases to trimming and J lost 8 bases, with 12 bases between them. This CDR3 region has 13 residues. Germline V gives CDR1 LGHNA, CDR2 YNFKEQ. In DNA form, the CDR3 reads TGTGCCAGCAGCGCCTCTGTGGGCGAAAAACTGTTTTTT. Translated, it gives CASSASVGEKLFF.

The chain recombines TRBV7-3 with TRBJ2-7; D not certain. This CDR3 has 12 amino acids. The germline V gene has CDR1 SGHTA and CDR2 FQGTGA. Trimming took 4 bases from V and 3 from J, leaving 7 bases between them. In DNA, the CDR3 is TGTGCCAGCAGCTACGGCCACTACGAGCAGTACTTC. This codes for CASSYGHYEQYF.

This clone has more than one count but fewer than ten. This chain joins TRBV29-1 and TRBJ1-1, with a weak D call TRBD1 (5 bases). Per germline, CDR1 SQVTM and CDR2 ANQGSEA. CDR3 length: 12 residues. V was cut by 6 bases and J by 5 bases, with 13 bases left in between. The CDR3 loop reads CSVANGATEAFF. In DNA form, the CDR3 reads TGCAGCGTAGCAAACGGGGCGACTGAAGCTTTCTTT.

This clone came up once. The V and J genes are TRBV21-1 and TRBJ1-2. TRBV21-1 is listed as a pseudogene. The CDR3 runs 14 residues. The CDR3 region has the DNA TGTGCCAGCAGCGGGGCAGGCGGGGCCTATGGCTACACCTTC. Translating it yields CASSGAGGAYGYTF.

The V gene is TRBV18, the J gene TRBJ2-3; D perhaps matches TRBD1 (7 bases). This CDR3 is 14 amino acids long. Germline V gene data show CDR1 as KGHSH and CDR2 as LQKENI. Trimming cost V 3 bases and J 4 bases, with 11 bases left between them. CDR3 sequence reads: CASSPTRGADTQYF. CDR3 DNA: TGTGCCAGCTCACCCACCAGGGGGGCAGATACGCAGTATTTT.

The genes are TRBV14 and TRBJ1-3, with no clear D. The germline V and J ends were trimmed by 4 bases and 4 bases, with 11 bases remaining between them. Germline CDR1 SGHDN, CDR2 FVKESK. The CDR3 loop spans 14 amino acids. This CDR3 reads CASSPRRWGNTIYF. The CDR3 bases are TGTGCCAGCAGCCCGCGCCGATGGGGAAACACCATATATTTT.

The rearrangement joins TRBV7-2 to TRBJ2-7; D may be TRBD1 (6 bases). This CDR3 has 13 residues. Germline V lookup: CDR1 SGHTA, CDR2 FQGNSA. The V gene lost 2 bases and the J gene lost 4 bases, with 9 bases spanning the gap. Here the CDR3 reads CASSLNRDYEQYF. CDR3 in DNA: TGTGCCAGCAGCTTAAACAGGGATTACGAGCAGTACTTC.

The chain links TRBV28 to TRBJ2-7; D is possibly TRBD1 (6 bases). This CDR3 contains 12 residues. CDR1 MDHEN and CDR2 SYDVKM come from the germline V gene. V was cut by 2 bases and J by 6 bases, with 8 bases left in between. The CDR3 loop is CASSLVDSEQYF. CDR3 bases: TGTGCCAGCAGTTTAGTGGACAGCGAGCAGTACTTC.

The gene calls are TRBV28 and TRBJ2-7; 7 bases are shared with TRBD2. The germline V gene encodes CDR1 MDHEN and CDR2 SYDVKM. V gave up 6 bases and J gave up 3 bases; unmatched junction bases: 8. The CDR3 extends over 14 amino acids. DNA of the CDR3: TGTGCCAGCAGGTCGGGCGGGGGACTCTACGAGCAGTACTTC. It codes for CASRSGGGLYEQYF.

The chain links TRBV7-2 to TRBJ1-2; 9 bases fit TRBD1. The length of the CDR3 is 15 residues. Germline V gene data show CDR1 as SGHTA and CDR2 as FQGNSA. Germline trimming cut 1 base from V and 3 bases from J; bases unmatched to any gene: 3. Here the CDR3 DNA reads TGTGCCAGCAGCTTAGTGGGACAGGGCTACTATGGCTACACCTTC. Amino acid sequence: CASSLVGQGYYGYTF.

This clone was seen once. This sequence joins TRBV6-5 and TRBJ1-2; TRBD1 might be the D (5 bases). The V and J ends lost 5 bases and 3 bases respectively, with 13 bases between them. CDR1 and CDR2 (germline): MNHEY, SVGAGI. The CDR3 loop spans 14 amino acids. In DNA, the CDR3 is TGTGCCAGCAGTCAAAAGGGGACCTACTATGGCTACACCTTC. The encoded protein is CASSQKGTYYGYTF.